This T cell receptor beta chain comes out of a study of shared clonotypes between healthy human individuals. Study-wide findings and caveats: A small donor pool kept down the genetic and exposure-history diversity that was represented. It was observed that roughly 5.4% of naive CD4 clonotypes were shared across several donors.

Running of the assay took place at deep level. In the sorted-subset replicate PCRs, approximately 200 ng DNA, 25,000 to 30,000 T cell genomes, was used. Produced via immunoSEQ multiplex PCR; TCRdb's table is partial and in-frame only. The sample records hundreds of thousands of clones, roughly 94% being singletons. Of note for this clone: Its specificity is not known.

With V trimmed by 6 bases and J by 2 bases, 5 bases remained unmatched. This CDR3 is built from 14 residues. Germline values: CDR1 MNHEY, CDR2 SMNVEV (reference sequence). CD45RO negativity and positive selection for CCR7 defined naive CD8 cells, a population that excluded terminally differentiated effector memory CD45RA+ cells. Sequenced sample: naive CD8+ T cells sorted from blood. The chain employs TRBV27 and TRBJ2-7; 9 bases match TRBD1. The sequence was obtained from a man aged 30 to 39 in good health. The DNA for the CDR3 is TGTGCCAGCAGGCACAGGGGGCCTACCTACGAGCAGTACTTC. Protein sequence: CASRHRGPTYEQYF.